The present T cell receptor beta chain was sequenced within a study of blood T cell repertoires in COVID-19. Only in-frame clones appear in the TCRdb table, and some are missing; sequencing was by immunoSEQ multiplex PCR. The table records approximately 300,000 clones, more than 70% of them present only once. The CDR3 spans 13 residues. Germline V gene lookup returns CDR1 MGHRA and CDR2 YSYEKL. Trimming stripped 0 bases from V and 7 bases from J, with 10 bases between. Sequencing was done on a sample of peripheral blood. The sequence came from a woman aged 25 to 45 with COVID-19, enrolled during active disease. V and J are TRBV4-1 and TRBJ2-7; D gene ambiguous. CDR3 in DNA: TGCGCCAGCAGCCAAGACGTCCAGTGGGAGCAGTACTTC. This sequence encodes CASSQDVQWEQYF.